The clone carrying this T cell receptor (beta chain) was seen many times. The antigen is not known. The CDR3 end lies 3 residues beyond the end of the read and is filled in from the germline J gene. The entry originates in a study of T cell clonality in common variable immunodeficiency. Study results and limitations: Fewer deletions and N-nucleotide insertions were reportedly seen in common variable immunodeficiency TCR beta sequences.

The V and J ends lost 7 bases and 2 bases, in that order; junction bases with no gene match: 14. This CDR3 spans 17 amino acids. CDR1 and CDR2 (germline): MNHEY, SVGEGT. The table came from immunoSEQ multiplex PCR; TCRdb's copy has only in-frame clones and leaves some out. In total the sample includes about 47,000 clones, none of them seen once. The specimen was peripheral blood mononuclear cells. The chain has TRBV6-2 or TRBV6-3 and TRBJ2-3; 8 nucleotides agree with TRBD2. This clonotype was sampled from a person aged 18 to 69 in good health. The sequenced CDR3 bases are TGTGCCAGCAAAGAGGATGCGGCGGGGGGCATCACAGATACG. Encoded protein: CASKEDAAGGITDT. The whole CDR3 region reads CASKEDAAGGITDTQYF.